The rows below give T cell receptor beta chains drawn from one sample of a study of shared clonotypes between healthy human individuals. Profiled with immunoSEQ multiplex PCR; TCRdb holds only in-frame clones, not every one. The data show around 940,000 clones, 76% seen once. The material sequenced was memory CD4+ T cells sorted from blood. Every receptor here comes from a man between 18 and 35 years old in good health. The CDR3 runs from the conserved cysteine through the conserved F or W. D genes are given only for firm matches. Some rows mark clone size as missing; the rest say once, few, many or name a class of expanded clone.

clone size: NA; D gene: TRBD1; J gene: TRBJ1-2; V gene: TRBV5-4; CDR3 protein: CASSLPQGTPGYTF; CDR3 DNA: TGTGCCAGCAGCTTACCACAGGGGACCCCTGGCTACACCTTC
clone size: NA; D gene: NA; J gene: TRBJ2-1; V gene: TRBV30; CDR3 protein: CAGKTGTLSGSYNEQFF; CDR3 DNA: TGTGCCGGGAAGACAGGTACCCTCTCAGGCTCCTACAATGAGCAGTTCTTC
clone size: NA; D gene: NA; J gene: TRBJ2-7; V gene: TRBV30; CDR3 protein: CAWSVLVWEQYF; CDR3 DNA: TGTGCCTGGAGTGTATTAGTTTGGGAGCAGTACTTC
clone size: NA; D gene: NA; J gene: TRBJ2-6; V gene: TRBV7-7; CDR3 protein: CASSSGGRRVLTF; CDR3 DNA: TGTGCTAGCAGCTCTGGGGGCAGGCGCGTCCTGACTTTC
clone size: NA; D gene: NA; J gene: TRBJ2-3; V gene: TRBV18; CDR3 protein: CASSPPQGWVSHTDTQYF; CDR3 DNA: TGTGCCAGCTCACCACCTCAAGGGTGGGTTTCGCACACAGATACGCAGTATTTT
clone size: NA; D gene: NA; J gene: TRBJ2-7; V gene: TRBV4-1; CDR3 protein: CASSRSGTASSYEQYF; CDR3 DNA: TGCGCCAGCAGCCGCTCCGGGACCGCGAGCTCCTACGAGCAGTACTTC
clone size: NA; D gene: NA; J gene: TRBJ2-7; V gene: TRBV5-1; CDR3 protein: CASSLSAGAYEQYF; CDR3 DNA: TGCGCCAGCAGCTTGAGCGCGGGCGCCTACGAGCAGTACTTC
clone size: NA; D gene: NA; J gene: TRBJ1-5; V gene: TRBV30; CDR3 protein: CAWSAGANQPQHF; CDR3 DNA: TGTGCCTGGAGTGCAGGGGCAAATCAGCCCCAGCATTTT
clone size: NA; D gene: NA; J gene: TRBJ1-2; V gene: TRBV25-1; CDR3 protein: CASSEQGRGYTF; CDR3 DNA: TGTGCCAGCAGTGAACAAGGGCGCGGCTACACCTTC
clone size: few; D gene: NA; J gene: TRBJ1-2; V gene: TRBV2; CDR3 protein: CASRGDLLNYGYTF; CDR3 DNA: TGTGCCAGCAGAGGGGACCTGCTTAACTATGGCTACACCTTC
clone size: NA; D gene: NA; J gene: TRBJ1-6; V gene: TRBV25-1; CDR3 protein: CASSEASTGRGWSPLHF; CDR3 DNA: TGTGCCAGCAGTGAAGCCTCTACCGGAAGGGGATGGTCACCCCTCCACTTT
clone size: NA; D gene: TRBD1; J gene: TRBJ2-2; V gene: TRBV11-3; CDR3 protein: CASSPGTGVGGELFF; CDR3 DNA: TGTGCCAGCAGCCCCGGGACAGGGGTGGGCGGGGAGCTGTTTTTT
clone size: NA; D gene: NA; J gene: TRBJ2-5; V gene: TRBV6-6; CDR3 protein: CASSTEIETQYF; CDR3 DNA: TGTGCCAGCAGTACAGAGATCGAGACCCAGTACTTC
clone size: NA; D gene: NA; J gene: TRBJ2-7; V gene: TRBV2; CDR3 protein: CASSEALYEQYF; CDR3 DNA: TGTGCCAGCAGTGAAGCTTTATACGAGCAGTACTTC
clone size: few; D gene: TRBD1; J gene: TRBJ2-7; V gene: TRBV6-6; CDR3 protein: CASSKSGTAYEQYF; CDR3 DNA: TGTGCCAGCAGTAAATCCGGGACAGCCTACGAGCAGTACTTC
clone size: few; D gene: NA; J gene: TRBJ1-5; V gene: TRBV10-3; CDR3 protein: CAIGDRNQPQHF; CDR3 DNA: TGTGCCATTGGAGACAGGAATCAGCCCCAGCATTTT
clone size: NA; D gene: TRBD2; J gene: TRBJ2-2; V gene: TRBV10-2; CDR3 protein: CASSELGGRGTGELFF; CDR3 DNA: TGCGCCAGCAGTGAGTTGGGAGGGCGTGGCACCGGGGAGCTGTTTTTT
clone size: NA; D gene: NA; J gene: TRBJ1-4; V gene: TRBV4-1; CDR3 protein: CASSQDRLEGREKLFF; CDR3 DNA: TGCGCCAGCAGCCAAGATCGTCTGGAGGGGCGGGAAAAACTGTTTTTT
clone size: NA; D gene: NA; J gene: TRBJ2-1; V gene: TRBV2; CDR3 protein: CASSARAGNNEQFF; CDR3 DNA: TGTGCCAGCAGTGCTCGGGCAGGGAATAATGAGCAGTTCTTC
clone size: NA; D gene: NA; J gene: TRBJ2-7; V gene: TRBV7-2; CDR3 protein: CASSRQQYEQYF; CDR3 DNA: TGTGCCAGCAGCCGACAGCAGTACGAGCAGTACTTC
clone size: NA; D gene: NA; J gene: TRBJ2-3; V gene: TRBV11-3; CDR3 protein: CASSRERLGTQYF; CDR3 DNA: TGTGCCAGCAGCCGAGAGCGACTTGGTACGCAGTATTTT
clone size: NA; D gene: NA; J gene: TRBJ1-5; V gene: TRBV6-5; CDR3 protein: CASSYSMPRNQPQHF; CDR3 DNA: TGTGCCAGCAGTTACTCTATGCCGCGCAATCAGCCCCAGCATTTT
clone size: NA; D gene: TRBD2; J gene: TRBJ2-3; V gene: TRBV5-1; CDR3 protein: CASSPSGGLSTDTQYF; CDR3 DNA: TGCGCCAGCAGCCCTAGCGGGGGGCTAAGCACAGATACGCAGTATTTT
clone size: NA; D gene: NA; J gene: TRBJ2-1; V gene: TRBV2; CDR3 protein: CASSGTTPREQFF; CDR3 DNA: TGTGCCAGCAGTGGGACCACTCCCCGGGAGCAGTTCTTC
clone size: once; D gene: NA; J gene: TRBJ2-1; V gene: TRBV10-3; CDR3 protein: CAISESTVDEQFF; CDR3 DNA: TGTGCCATCAGTGAGTCGACCGTCGATGAGCAGTTCTTC
clone size: once; D gene: NA; J gene: TRBJ2-7; V gene: TRBV5-6; CDR3 protein: CASSLTGFSYEQYF; CDR3 DNA: TGTGCCAGCAGCTTGACAGGGTTCTCCTACGAGCAGTACTTC
clone size: once; D gene: NA; J gene: TRBJ1-6; V gene: TRBV6-1; CDR3 protein: CASSEAPGLNSPLHF; CDR3 DNA: TGTGCCAGCAGTGAAGCTCCAGGCCTCAATTCACCCCTCCACTTT
clone size: NA; D gene: NA; J gene: TRBJ2-3; V gene: TRBV9; CDR3 protein: CASSVAPGLQADTQYF; CDR3 DNA: TGTGCCAGCAGCGTAGCCCCCGGACTACAAGCAGATACGCAGTATTTT
clone size: few; D gene: NA; J gene: TRBJ2-3; V gene: TRBV5-6; CDR3 protein: CASSLVEVETQYF; CDR3 DNA: TGTGCCAGCAGCTTGGTTGAGGTGGAGACGCAGTATTTT
clone size: NA; D gene: NA; J gene: TRBJ2-3; V gene: TRBV14; CDR3 protein: CASSQGVTDTQYF; CDR3 DNA: TGTGCCAGCAGCCAGGGGGTCACAGATACGCAGTATTTT
clone size: NA; D gene: TRBD1; J gene: TRBJ2-3; V gene: TRBV4-3; CDR3 protein: CASSRSSPGQADTQYF; CDR3 DNA: TGCGCCAGCAGCCGCAGTAGCCCGGGACAGGCAGATACGCAGTATTTT
clone size: NA; D gene: NA; J gene: TRBJ1-1; V gene: TRBV6-1; CDR3 protein: CASSGRQESDTEAFF; CDR3 DNA: TGTGCCAGCAGTGGTAGACAGGAGTCGGACACTGAAGCTTTCTTT
clone size: few; D gene: NA; J gene: TRBJ1-2; V gene: TRBV29-1; CDR3 protein: CSVGHGDGYTF; CDR3 DNA: TGCAGCGTAGGACATGGCGATGGCTACACCTTC
clone size: NA; D gene: NA; J gene: TRBJ2-3; V gene: TRBV7-2; CDR3 protein: CASSRPEIGTQYF; CDR3 DNA: TGTGCCAGCAGCCGCCCGGAGATAGGTACGCAGTATTTT
clone size: few; D gene: NA; J gene: TRBJ2-5; V gene: TRBV7-2; CDR3 protein: CASSLLMVAGFQETQYF; CDR3 DNA: TGTGCCAGCAGCCTCCTGATGGTGGCGGGGTTTCAAGAGACCCAGTACTTC
clone size: NA; D gene: TRBD1; J gene: TRBJ2-7; V gene: TRBV5-8; CDR3 protein: CASSIAPGQGPYEQYF; CDR3 DNA: TGTGCCAGCAGCATAGCCCCGGGACAGGGTCCCTACGAGCAGTACTTC
clone size: NA; D gene: TRBD2; J gene: TRBJ2-7; V gene: TRBV7-2; CDR3 protein: CASSTSSGGSYEQYF; CDR3 DNA: TGTGCCAGCAGCACTAGTAGCGGGGGCTCCTACGAGCAGTACTTC
clone size: few; D gene: NA; J gene: TRBJ1-3; V gene: TRBV27; CDR3 protein: CASSLRGGNTIYF; CDR3 DNA: TGTGCCAGCAGTTTAAGGGGGGGAAACACCATATATTTT
clone size: many; D gene: NA; J gene: TRBJ2-7; V gene: TRBV19; CDR3 protein: CASSTPSSYEQYF; CDR3 DNA: TGTGCCAGTAGTACGCCTAGTAGTTACGAGCAGTACTTC
clone size: NA; D gene: TRBD2; J gene: TRBJ2-3; V gene: TRBV7-3; CDR3 protein: CASSSGLGGDTQYF; CDR3 DNA: TGTGCCAGCAGCTCGGGACTAGGGGGAGATACGCAGTATTTT
clone size: NA; D gene: NA; J gene: TRBJ1-5; V gene: TRBV27; CDR3 protein: CASSPISNQPQHF; CDR3 DNA: TGTGCCAGCAGTCCCATTAGCAATCAGCCCCAGCATTTT
clone size: NA; D gene: NA; J gene: TRBJ2-3; V gene: TRBV30; CDR3 protein: CAWSVAGMTQYF; CDR3 DNA: TGTGCCTGGAGTGTGGCAGGAATGACGCAGTATTTT